The text below deals with one T cell receptor (beta chain). Its antigen is currently unknown. The sample is drawn from a study of T cell responses to AZD1222 COVID-19 vaccine. Study-wide results and limits: Possibly, clonal diversity was underestimated; donors were largely white British and included more females. Repertoires were obtained solely post-peak T cell response.

This CDR3 contains 13 residues. Germline V gene data show CDR1 as MDHEN and CDR2 as SYDVKM. V lost 3 bases, J lost 9 bases, and 14 bases lay in between. This table comes from immunoSEQ multiplex PCR, and its TCRdb copy is limited to in-frame clones, with some not included. Among roughly 130,000 clones, approximately 89% were seen once, and the ten largest hold approximately 3%. The clonotype originates from an adult in good health. This chain connects TRBV28 to TRBJ1-1; D call uncertain. Source: peripheral blood, taken on day 0 of AZD1222 vaccination. The CDR3 region has the DNA TGTGCCAGCAGTTTGTCAGGCCCATCACAAGCTTTCTTT. It codes for CASSLSGPSQAFF.